The 21 T cell receptor beta chains given below trace back to one sample, sequenced in a study of T cells in Graves' hyperthyroidism and ophthalmopathy (dated by TCRdb to between 2018 and 2021). Receptor libraries were prepared by multiplex PCR. Sequencing was carried out with an Illumina HiSeq 2000. Amplification of TCR beta CDR3 regions was carried out from RNA transcripts. A first-round RT-PCR of the TCR CDR3 used the HTBI primer set with the Qiagen OneStep RT-PCR kit. Using fastp at Q25 and MiXCR, TCRdb reprocessed the public reads and kept productive beta chains. Entries that share a CDR3 protein sequence are merged under the most common genes and DNA. The sample records 540,000 or so distinct CDR3 sequences, 15% to 19% of which are singletons. Under 7.5% of the sample lies in the top ten. Sequencing was performed on blood. The receptor source for this set is a woman younger than 45 with Graves' hyperthyroidism.

This clonotype was counted many times. The chain combines TRBV5-5 with TRBJ1-1, with D maybe TRBD1 (5 bases). The V end lost 3 bases, the J end lost 7 bases, and 13 bases lay between the germline ends. Looked up from germline, CDR1 is SGHKS and CDR2 is YYEKEE (reference sequence). This CDR3 spans 13 amino acids. The chain's CDR3 is CASSWAVDSEAFF. The CDR3 nucleotides read TGTGCCAGCAGCTGGGCTGTTGACAGTGAAGCTTTCTTT.

This clonotype was seen only a few times. The chain has TRBV2 and TRBJ2-5; D perhaps matches TRBD2 (5 bases). Trimming took 6 bases from V and 5 from J, leaving 7 bases between them. CDR3 length: 11 residues. CDR1 and CDR2 from the germline V gene are SNHLY and FYNNEI. In DNA form, the CDR3 reads TGTGCCAGCAGGACGGGGGAGACCCAGTACTTC. It is translated as CASRTGETQYF.

The rearrangement joins TRBV6-1 to TRBJ2-1; 9 bases are shared with TRBD2. The trim removed 10 bases at V and 6 bases at J, leaving 10 bases unmatched. Per the germline V gene, CDR1 is MNHNS and CDR2 is SASEGT. CDR3 length equals 14 residues. The DNA of the CDR3 is TGTGCCAATGCAGCTAGCGGGAACCTCAATGAGCAGTTCTTC. It is translated as CANAASGNLNEQFF.

A word on this clonotype: This may arise from a read error, as a much more abundant clone is one base away. The V gene is TRBV20-1, the J gene TRBJ2-1; no clear D gene. CDR1 DFQATT and CDR2 SNEGSKA come from the germline V gene (reference sequence). Trimming stripped 5 bases from V and 8 bases from J, with 19 bases between. The CDR3 length is 14 residues. The CDR3: CSAPDWTRNHEQFF. In DNA form, the CDR3 reads TGCAGTGCTCCTGACTGGACGAGAAACCATGAGCAGTTCTTC.

This clonotype has a count of ten or more. The V call is TRBV7-3, the J call TRBJ2-7; tentative D call: TRBD2 (5 bases). Germline CDR1 is SGHTA and CDR2 is FQGTGA. Trimming cost V 0 bases and J 2 bases, with 11 bases left between them. This CDR3 spans 15 amino acids. In DNA, the CDR3 is TGTGCCAGCAGCTTAACGAGGGTTGACGCCTACGAGCAGTACTTC. It yields the protein CASSLTRVDAYEQYF.

A few counts support this clonotype. V is TRBV10-3 and J is TRBJ2-1; TRBD1 matches at 7 bases. The CDR3 sequence is 16 residues long. The V and J ends lost 4 bases and 6 bases, in that order; junction bases with no gene match: 12. CDR1 is ENHRY and CDR2 is SYGVKD in the germline V gene. The CDR3 here is CAISGPQGEWGNEQFF. The CDR3 DNA reads TGTGCCATCAGTGGACCTCAGGGGGAGTGGGGCAATGAGCAGTTCTTC.

This clonotype was counted once. The rearrangement links TRBV28 to TRBJ2-7; D is perhaps TRBD1 (6 bases). The V gene's germline CDR1 is MDHEN and CDR2 SYDVKM. There are 14 residues in the CDR3. The ends were cut back, 6 bases at V and 6 bases at J, with 18 bases in the middle. The CDR3 DNA reads as TGTGCCAGCAGAAAAATGGGGCAGGGGACCGAGCAGTACTTC. Protein product: CASRKMGQGTEQYF.

The V call is TRBV19, the J call TRBJ1-5; D is uncertain. Germline CDR1 and CDR2: LNHDA and SQIVND (reference sequence). V was pared by 3 bases and J by 1 base, with 4 bases between. This CDR3 comprises 13 residues. CDR3 protein: CASSIQSNQPQHF. The CDR3 nucleotides are TGTGCCAGTAGTATCCAGAGCAATCAGCCCCAGCATTTT.

This clonotype was found many times. The chain couples TRBV27 to TRBJ1-1; D perhaps matches TRBD1 (5 bases). CDR3 size: 14 residues. V was trimmed by 7 bases and J by 6 bases, leaving 18 bases between them. Germline CDR1 reads MNHEY; CDR2 reads SMNVEV (reference sequence). The CDR3 sequence: CASKPPGVSPEAFF. For the CDR3, the DNA is TGTGCCAGCAAACCCCCGGGGGTCTCCCCTGAAGCTTTCTTT.

The sample holds a few counts of this clonotype. The rearrangement links TRBV20-1 to TRBJ2-1; TRBD2 agrees at 9 bases. Germline V gene sequence: CDR1 DFQATT, CDR2 SNEGSKA (reference sequence). The CDR3 is made up of 16 amino acids. V dropped 5 bases and J dropped 0; count of bases not matched to a gene: 8. This CDR3 reads CSAAVLAGSSYNEQFF. The CDR3 DNA sequence: TGCAGTGCTGCGGTTCTAGCGGGGAGCTCCTACAATGAGCAGTTCTTC.

The chain carries TRBV6-2 or TRBV6-3 and TRBJ2-3; TRBD2 matches at 9 bases. The length of the CDR3 is 15 residues. Germline loops: CDR1 MNHEY, CDR2 SVGEGT. The V and J ends lost 6 bases and 1 base, in that order; junction bases with no gene match: 5. In DNA, the CDR3 is TGTGCCAGCAGCCGCTGGACTAGCGGCACAGATACGCAGTATTTT. This encodes CASSRWTSGTDTQYF.

This clonotype was recorded a few times. This sequence joins TRBV19 and TRBJ2-6; D not certain. CDR3 size: 17 residues. Trimming took off 4 bases at V and 0 bases at J, with 13 bases between the two ends. Germline loops: CDR1 LNHDA, CDR2 SQIVND (reference sequence). CDR3 in amino acids: CASSKNRAASGANVLTF. Here the CDR3 DNA reads TGTGCCAGTAGTAAGAACCGGGCAGCCTCTGGGGCCAACGTCCTGACTTTC.

This clonotype was seen many times. The chain couples TRBV24-1 to TRBJ2-4; D perhaps matches TRBD1 (6 bases). Germline V gene sequence: CDR1 KGHDR, CDR2 SFDVKD. The CDR3 sequence is 18 residues long. Trimming cost V 0 bases and J 3 bases, with 17 bases left between them. The CDR3 reads CATSDLVHRVSCKNIQYF. In DNA, the CDR3 is TGTGCCACCAGTGATTTGGTCCACAGGGTGAGCTGCAAAAACATTCAGTACTTC.

At least ten counts were recorded for this clonotype. This CDR3 reads CASSFPSGDNQETQYF. Written as DNA, the CDR3 is TGTGCCAGCAGCTTCCCTAGCGGGGACAACCAAGAGACCCAGTACTTC. The gene calls are TRBV3-1 and TRBJ2-5; 9 bases line up with TRBD2. V shed 5 bases and J 0 bases; nucleotides not matched to a gene: 7. Looked up from germline, CDR1 is LGHDT and CDR2 is YNNKEL (reference sequence). The CDR3 loop spans 16 amino acids.

V usage is TRBV6-1 and J usage is TRBJ2-7, with TRBD2 as a possible D gene (5 bases). Germline loops: CDR1 MNHNS, CDR2 SASEGT. The length of the CDR3 is 12 residues. The V end lost 6 bases, the J end lost 6 bases, and 12 bases lay between the germline ends. DNA for the CDR3: TGTGCCAGCAGAATTGCGGGTCGCGAGCAGTACTTC. Translated, it gives CASRIAGREQYF.

This clonotype was picked up many times. The V gene is TRBV7-9, the J gene TRBJ1-1; 9 nucleotides match TRBD1. CDR3 length equals 13 residues. The germline V gene encodes CDR1 SEHNR and CDR2 FQNEAQ (reference sequence). J was trimmed by 4 bases and V by 7 bases; bases with no gene match: 4. CDR3 sequence (DNA): TGTGCCAGCACCAGACAGGGGGTCACTGAAGCTTTCTTT. Its protein product is CASTRQGVTEAFF.

V and J are TRBV20-1 and TRBJ2-1; 7 nucleotides agree with TRBD2. V shed 0 bases, J shed 9 bases, and the junction held 14 bases outside the gene matches. This CDR3 spans 16 amino acids. Germline lookup yields CDR1 DFQATT and CDR2 SNEGSKA (reference sequence). CDR3 protein: CSARDLVGGPGGEQFF. The CDR3, as DNA: TGCAGTGCTAGAGATCTGGTGGGAGGGCCGGGGGGTGAGCAGTTCTTC.

This clonotype was detected a few times. This sequence joins TRBV20-1 and TRBJ2-2, with D unresolved. Germline CDR1 reads DFQATT; CDR2 reads SNEGSKA (reference sequence). The CDR3 covers 13 residues. Trimming removed 0 bases at V and 4 bases at J, with 6 bases between. CDR3 region: CSARDLGTGELFF. Here the CDR3 DNA reads TGCAGTGCTAGAGATCTCGGCACCGGGGAGCTGTTTTTT.

Worth noting for this clonotype: This may arise from a read error, as a much more abundant clone is one base away. The rearrangement uses TRBV28 and TRBJ2-5; 7 bases are shared with TRBD2. The CDR3 covers 15 residues. CDR1 and CDR2 from the germline V gene are MDHEN and SYDVKM. The CDR3 nucleotides are TGTGCCAGCAGTTTAGGGACTACCCCTCTGGGGACCCTGTACTTC. This gives the protein CASSLGTTPLGTLYF. Full variable domain (remainder filled in from reference TRBV28 and TRBJ2-5): DVKVTQSSRYLVKRTGEKVFLECVQDMDHENMFWYRQDPGLGLRLIYFSYDVKMKEKGDIPEGYSVSREKKERFSLILESASTNQTSMYLCASSLGTTPLGTLYFGPGTRLLVL.

This clonotype was recorded a few times. The gene calls are TRBV10-3 and TRBJ2-3, with TRBD2 matching over 8 bases. J lost 6 bases, V lost 4 bases, and 24 bases had no gene match. Germline V gene lookup returns CDR1 ENHRY and CDR2 SYGVKD. The CDR3 covers 20 residues. CDR3: CAISGTQTPGASGPMDTQYF. CDR3 sequence (DNA): TGTGCCATCAGTGGCACTCAAACCCCCGGCGCTAGCGGGCCTATGGATACGCAGTATTTT.

The chain employs TRBV3-1 and TRBJ2-1, with TRBD2 matching over 10 bases. This CDR3 has 16 amino acids. CDR1 and CDR2 from the germline V gene are LGHDT and YNNKEL (reference sequence). With V trimmed by 2 bases and J by 8 bases, 9 bases remained unmatched. The CDR3, as DNA: TGTGCCAGCAGCCAATCCAGCGGGAGGGCCTCGGATGAGCAGTTCTTC. Its translation is CASSQSSGRASDEQFF.